The rows below give T cell receptor beta chains drawn from one sample of a study of cytomegalovirus exposure and HLA in healthy donors. Sequencing used immunoSEQ multiplex PCR; TCRdb keeps in-frame clones, though not all of them. The table records about 170,000 clones, roughly 67% of them present only once. Sequenced: PBMCs. The receptor set was obtained from a woman aged 18 to 35 in good health and CMV-seropositive. CDR3s include the opening cysteine and the closing phenylalanine or tryptophan. Fields, in order: V gene, clone size, J gene, D gene, CDR3 DNA, CDR3 protein. A D gene is named only where the DNA matches it firmly. Some rows mark clone size as missing; the rest say once, few, many or name a class of expanded clone.

>TRBV5-6|NA|TRBJ1-1|NA
TGTGCCAGCAGCTTTTTGGGGGGTCCGAACACTGAAGCTTTCTTT
CASSFLGGPNTEAFF
>TRBV30|NA|TRBJ2-2|TRBD2
TGTGCCACTTACGGGGGAGGGACCGGGGAGCTGTTTTTT
CATYGGGTGELFF
>TRBV7-2|NA|TRBJ2-2|TRBD1
TGTGCCAGCAGCGTCCGGGGGACAGGGAGCACCGGGGAGCTGTTTTTT
CASSVRGTGSTGELFF
>TRBV21-1|NA|TRBJ2-7|NA
TGTGCCAGCAGCAAACCCCATCGGACTAGCGGGGATTCCTACGAGCAGTACTTC
CASSKPHRTSGDSYEQYF
>TRBV2|NA|TRBJ2-7|TRBD2
TGTGCCAGCAAGAGAGGCGGGGGGGCCGACTACGAGCAGTACTTC
CASKRGGGADYEQYF
>TRBV5-4|NA|TRBJ1-1|NA
TGTGCCAGCAGCCCGCAGGGGCCGACAGGGAACACTGAAGCTTTCTTT
CASSPQGPTGNTEAFF
>TRBV27|NA|TRBJ2-7|NA
TGTGCCAGCAGTTTATCGTCTGGGGGAGGCCAATACGAGCAGTACTTC
CASSLSSGGGQYEQYF
>TRBV30|NA|TRBJ1-2|NA
TGTGCCTGGGTCCCTGGGGGGATGGGACTCTATGGCTACACCTTC
CAWVPGGMGLYGYTF
>TRBV28|NA|TRBJ2-5|NA
TGTGCCAGCAGTTTTCCCGTCGGGGAGACCCAGTACTTC
CASSFPVGETQYF
>TRBV5-1|NA|TRBJ1-4|TRBD1
TGCGCCAGCAGCGGATCCTCCCTGACAGGGAATTTTGCAACTAATGAAAAACTGTTTTTT
CASSGSSLTGNFATNEKLFF
>TRBV7-2|NA|TRBJ1-2|TRBD1
TGTGCCAGCACCTTGGGACAGGGAGGAACGGGCTACACCTTC
CASTLGQGGTGYTF
>TRBV5-1|NA|TRBJ2-3|TRBD1
TGCGCCAGCAGCCGTCGGGACAGGGGGCCCACAGATACGCAGTATTTT
CASSRRDRGPTDTQYF
>TRBV6-5|NA|TRBJ1-1|TRBD1
TGTGCCAGCACCCGGACAGGGGGAAACACTGAAGCTTTCTTT
CASTRTGGNTEAFF
>TRBV15|NA|TRBJ2-3|NA
TGTGCCACCAGCAGAGATTTACAGGGGACTAGCACAGATACGCAGTATTTT
CATSRDLQGTSTDTQYF
>TRBV5-4|NA|TRBJ1-4|TRBD1
TGTGCCAGCAGCCGAGGACAGGGTGGGGAAAAACTGTTTTTT
CASSRGQGGEKLFF
>TRBV4-3|NA|TRBJ2-2|TRBD2
TGCGCCAGCAGCCAAGGCACCGGGAGGGTTACCGGGGAGCTGTTTTTT
CASSQGTGRVTGELFF
>TRBV27|NA|TRBJ2-7|TRBD2
TGTGCCAGCAGCCCAAAGGGTAGCGGGGTGGGCCACGAGCAGTACTTC
CASSPKGSGVGHEQYF
>TRBV2|NA|TRBJ1-6|NA
TGTGCCAGCAGTGAATACGGAGGCTCACCCCTCCACTTT
CASSEYGGSPLHF
>TRBV4-2|NA|TRBJ2-1|NA
TGTGCCAGCAGCCAAGAAGGGGGACTACACAATGAGCAGTTCTTC
CASSQEGGLHNEQFF
>TRBV7-2|NA|TRBJ2-3|NA
TGTGCCAGCAGCGGGATTTGGGGCGTATCCACAGATACGCAGTATTTT
CASSGIWGVSTDTQYF
>TRBV9|few|TRBJ1-5|NA
TGTGCCAGCAGCTCAGGTAGCGGGACACTGTCTCAGCCCCAGCATTTT
CASSSGSGTLSQPQHF
>TRBV30|NA|TRBJ1-2|NA
TGTGCCTGCCTCCGGGACATTGAAATCGACTATGGCTACACCTTC
CACLRDIEIDYGYTF
>TRBV29-1|NA|TRBJ1-1|NA
TGCAGCGTTGTGTCTCGGGGTTCGGCTTTCTTT
CSVVSRGSAFF
>TRBV5-1|NA|TRBJ2-3|TRBD2
TGCGCCAGCAGCGTCGGACTAGCCACAGATACGCAGTATTTT
CASSVGLATDTQYF
>TRBV4-3|NA|TRBJ2-1|NA
TGCGCCAGCAGCCAAGATTTTTCAGGGGCACCCAGTGAGCAGTTCTTC
CASSQDFSGAPSEQFF
>TRBV7-3|NA|TRBJ1-1|NA
TGTGCCAGCAGCGCGACCGGGGGCACTGAAGCTTTCTTT
CASSATGGTEAFF
>TRBV10-3|NA|TRBJ1-1|TRBD1
TGTGCCATCCGGACAGGGGACGGTAAGGACACTGAAGCTTTCTTT
CAIRTGDGKDTEAFF
>TRBV2|NA|TRBJ2-7|TRBD1
TGTGCCAGCAGCGGATTAACTAGGGACAGGGGGCGGCACGAGCAGTACTTC
CASSGLTRDRGRHEQYF
>TRBV2|NA|TRBJ2-7|TRBD2
TGTGCCAGCAGTGAGGGACTAGCGGTCTACGAGCAGTACTTC
CASSEGLAVYEQYF
>TRBV11-2|NA|TRBJ2-1|TRBD2
TGTGCCAGCAGGCTAGCGGGGGGCCGCAATGAGCAGTTCTTC
CASRLAGGRNEQFF
>TRBV5-4|NA|TRBJ2-7|NA
TGTGCCAGCAGCTTTTCGACGGGTAAAGAAGGCGAGCAGTACTTC
CASSFSTGKEGEQYF
>TRBV7-9|NA|TRBJ2-2|NA
TGTGCCAGCAGCCCAAGACTAGTAACCGGGGAGCTGTTTTTT
CASSPRLVTGELFF
>TRBV18|NA|TRBJ2-1|TRBD2
TGTGCCAGCTCACCAACTAGCGGGGATGATGAGCAGTTCTTC
CASSPTSGDDEQFF
>TRBV6-1|NA|TRBJ2-5|TRBD1
TGTGCCAGCACCCGGGACAGGGTGGGGATGGAGACCCAGTACTTC
CASTRDRVGMETQYF
>TRBV5-8|NA|TRBJ2-1|TRBD1
TGTGCCAGCATACAGGGGATCCAATACAATGAGCAGTTCTTC
CASIQGIQYNEQFF
>TRBV28|few|TRBJ1-2|TRBD1
TGTGCCAGCAGTTTTTCACAGGGGATAGGATGTGGCTACACCTTC
CASSFSQGIGCGYTF
>TRBV15|few|TRBJ1-2|NA
TGTGCCACCAGCAGAGCGGGGGAGGAAGGCTACACCTTC
CATSRAGEEGYTF
>TRBV2|NA|TRBJ2-1|TRBD2
TGTGCCAGCCTACGGGGACTAGCGGGGGGAGGGGAGCAGTTCTTC
CASLRGLAGGGEQFF
>TRBV4-2|NA|TRBJ2-3|NA
TGTGCCAGCAGCCAAGGAGAGAAAACTATTACAGATACGCAGTATTTT
CASSQGEKTITDTQYF
>TRBV27|NA|TRBJ2-7|TRBD1
TGTGCCAGCAGTTTAGGACAGGGGGCTTCCTACGAGCAGTACTTC
CASSLGQGASYEQYF
>TRBV19|few|TRBJ2-5|TRBD1
TGTGCCAGTAGTACCCTCAGGGGGCCCCAGTACTTC
CASSTLRGPQYF